This TCR beta chain came from a study of CD8 T cells in ankylosing spondylitis. Study-level findings and limits: Both synovial fluid and blood in reactive arthritis had previously been reported to carry some motif variants. Peripheral blood samples showed relatively rare disease-linked clones, and these clones were CD8+.

The V gene lost 4 bases and the J gene lost 3 bases, with 16 bases spanning the gap. The V gene's germline CDR1 is SGHNT and CDR2 YYREEE (reference sequence). This CDR3 has 15 amino acids. This clonotype was observed a few times. Its cognate antigen is unknown. TCRdb recomputed calls from the 5' RACE reads with MiXCR, one row per CDR3 protein. Among about 360,000 distinct CDR3 sequences listed, more than 20% were seen once. This receptor was obtained from a male donor with ankylosing spondylitis or in good health (not recorded which). The specimen sequenced was blood, either unsorted or a sorted T cell fraction (not recorded which). The chain links TRBV5-4 to TRBJ1-1; possible D gene TRBD1, 5 bases. The CDR3 coding sequence is TGTGCCAGCAGCGCCTCAGCGGGACCAGACACTGAAGCTTTCTTT. Its protein product is CASSASAGPDTEAFF.